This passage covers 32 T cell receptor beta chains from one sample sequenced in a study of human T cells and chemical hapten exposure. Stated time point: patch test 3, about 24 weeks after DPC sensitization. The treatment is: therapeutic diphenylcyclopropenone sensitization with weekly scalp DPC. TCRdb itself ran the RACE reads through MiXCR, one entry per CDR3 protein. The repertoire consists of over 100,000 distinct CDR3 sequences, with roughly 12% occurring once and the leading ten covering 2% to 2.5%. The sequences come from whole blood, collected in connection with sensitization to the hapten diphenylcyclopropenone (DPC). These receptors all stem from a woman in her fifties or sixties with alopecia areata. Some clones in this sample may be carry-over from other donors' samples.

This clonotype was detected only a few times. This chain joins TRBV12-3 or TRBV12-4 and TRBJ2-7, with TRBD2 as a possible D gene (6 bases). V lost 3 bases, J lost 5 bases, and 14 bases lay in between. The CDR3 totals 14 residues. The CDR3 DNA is TGTGCCAGCAGTTTGGCGGGGAAAAATAACGAGCAGTACTTC. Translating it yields CASSLAGKNNEQYF.

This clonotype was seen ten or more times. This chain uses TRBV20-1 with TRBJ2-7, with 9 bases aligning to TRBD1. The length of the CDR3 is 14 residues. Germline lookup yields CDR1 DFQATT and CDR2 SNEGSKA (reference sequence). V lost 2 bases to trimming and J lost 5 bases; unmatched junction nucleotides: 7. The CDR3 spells CSARRTGGGHEQYF. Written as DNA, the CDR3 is TGCAGTGCTAGAAGAACAGGGGGCGGACACGAGCAGTACTTC.

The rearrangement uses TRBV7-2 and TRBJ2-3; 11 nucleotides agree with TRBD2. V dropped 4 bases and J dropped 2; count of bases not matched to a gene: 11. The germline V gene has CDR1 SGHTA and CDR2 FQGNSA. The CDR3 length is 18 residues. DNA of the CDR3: TGTGCCAGCAGCTCGAGCGGAGGTAGCGGGGGGGTCACAGATACGCAGTATTTT. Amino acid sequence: CASSSSGGSGGVTDTQYF.

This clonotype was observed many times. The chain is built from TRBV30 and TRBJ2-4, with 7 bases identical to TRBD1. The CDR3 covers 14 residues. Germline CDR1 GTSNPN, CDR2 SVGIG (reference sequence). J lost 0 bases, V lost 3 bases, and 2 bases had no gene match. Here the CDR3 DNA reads TGTGCCTGGAGACAGGGGCTAGCCAAAAACATTCAGTACTTC. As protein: CAWRQGLAKNIQYF.

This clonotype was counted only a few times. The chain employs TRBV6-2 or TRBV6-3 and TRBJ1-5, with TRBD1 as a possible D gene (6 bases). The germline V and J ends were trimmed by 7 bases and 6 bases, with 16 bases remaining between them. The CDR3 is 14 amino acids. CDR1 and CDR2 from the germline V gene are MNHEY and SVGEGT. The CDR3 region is CASNKPGAIQPQHF. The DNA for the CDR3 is TGTGCCAGCAATAAACCGGGGGCGATTCAGCCCCAGCATTTT.

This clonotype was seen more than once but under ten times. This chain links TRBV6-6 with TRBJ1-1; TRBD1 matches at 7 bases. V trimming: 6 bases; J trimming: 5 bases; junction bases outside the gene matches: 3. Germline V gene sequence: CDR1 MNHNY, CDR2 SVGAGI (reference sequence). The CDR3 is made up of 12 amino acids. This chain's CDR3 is CASRAQGTEAFF. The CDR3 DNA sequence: TGTGCCAGCAGAGCACAGGGGACTGAAGCTTTCTTT.

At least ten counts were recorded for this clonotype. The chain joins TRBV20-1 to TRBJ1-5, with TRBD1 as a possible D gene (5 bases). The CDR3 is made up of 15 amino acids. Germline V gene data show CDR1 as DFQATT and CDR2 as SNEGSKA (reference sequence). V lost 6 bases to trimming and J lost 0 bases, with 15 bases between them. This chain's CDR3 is CSASGTGYSNQPQHF. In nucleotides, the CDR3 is TGCAGTGCGTCCGGGACGGGATATAGCAATCAGCCCCAGCATTTT.

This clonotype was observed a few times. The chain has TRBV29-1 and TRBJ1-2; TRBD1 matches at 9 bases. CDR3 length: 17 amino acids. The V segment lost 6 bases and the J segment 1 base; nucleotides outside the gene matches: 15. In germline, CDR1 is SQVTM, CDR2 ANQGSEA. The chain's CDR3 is CSVPQTRGTGSNYGYTF. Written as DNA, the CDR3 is TGCAGCGTCCCTCAAACTAGAGGGACAGGGAGTAACTATGGCTACACCTTC.

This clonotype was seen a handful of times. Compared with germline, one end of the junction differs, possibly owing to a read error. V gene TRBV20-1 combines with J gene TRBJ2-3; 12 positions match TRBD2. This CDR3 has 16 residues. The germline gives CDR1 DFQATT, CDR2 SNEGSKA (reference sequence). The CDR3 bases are TGCAGTGCTAGTCTAGCGGGAGGGCCCTACACAGATACGCAATATTTT. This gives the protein CSASLAGGPYTDTQYF.

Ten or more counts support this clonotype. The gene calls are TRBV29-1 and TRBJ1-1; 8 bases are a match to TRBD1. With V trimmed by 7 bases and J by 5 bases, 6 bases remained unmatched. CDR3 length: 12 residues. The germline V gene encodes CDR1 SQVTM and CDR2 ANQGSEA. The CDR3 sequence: CSARQGRTEAFF. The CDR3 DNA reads TGCAGCGCCAGACAGGGGAGGACTGAAGCTTTCTTT.

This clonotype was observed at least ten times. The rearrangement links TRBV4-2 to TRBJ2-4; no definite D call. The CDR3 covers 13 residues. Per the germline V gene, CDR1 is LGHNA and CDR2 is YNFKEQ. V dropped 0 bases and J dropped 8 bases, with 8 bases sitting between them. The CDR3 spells CASSQDPLDIQYF. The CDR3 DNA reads TGTGCCAGCAGCCAAGATCCTTTAGACATTCAGTACTTC.

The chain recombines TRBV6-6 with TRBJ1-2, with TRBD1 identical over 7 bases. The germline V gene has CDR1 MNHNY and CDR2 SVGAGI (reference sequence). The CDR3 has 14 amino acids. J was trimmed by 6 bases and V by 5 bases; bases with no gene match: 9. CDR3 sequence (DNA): TGTGCCAGCAGTAGTCAGGGGGGCCTTGATGGCTACACCTTC. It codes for CASSSQGGLDGYTF.

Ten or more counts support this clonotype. CDR3 bases: TGTGCCAGCAGCCAAGGGCCTAGCGGATCCTACAATGAGCAGTTCTTC. As protein: CASSQGPSGSYNEQFF. The V and J genes are TRBV4-2 and TRBJ2-1; TRBD2 agrees at 7 bases. V dropped 1 base and J dropped 1; count of bases not matched to a gene: 4. Germline loops: CDR1 LGHNA, CDR2 YNFKEQ. The CDR3 spans 16 residues.

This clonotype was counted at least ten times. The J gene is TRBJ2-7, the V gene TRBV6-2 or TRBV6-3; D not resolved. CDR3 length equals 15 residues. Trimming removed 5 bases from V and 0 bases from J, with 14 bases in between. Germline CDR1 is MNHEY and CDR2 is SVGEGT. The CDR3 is CASSPTATSSYEQYF. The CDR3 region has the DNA TGTGCCAGCAGTCCTACAGCGACAAGCTCCTACGAGCAGTACTTC.

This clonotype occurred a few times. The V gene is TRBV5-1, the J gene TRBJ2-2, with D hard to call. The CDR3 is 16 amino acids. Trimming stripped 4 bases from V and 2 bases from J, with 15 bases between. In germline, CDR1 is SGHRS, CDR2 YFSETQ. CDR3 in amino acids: CASSPLPLGNTGELFF. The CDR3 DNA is TGCGCCAGCAGCCCTCTCCCCCTAGGTAACACCGGGGAGCTGTTTTTT.

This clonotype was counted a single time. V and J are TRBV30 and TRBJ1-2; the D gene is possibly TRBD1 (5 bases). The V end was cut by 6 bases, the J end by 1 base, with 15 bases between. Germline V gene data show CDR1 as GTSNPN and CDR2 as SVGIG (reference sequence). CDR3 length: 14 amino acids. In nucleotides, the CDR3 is TGTGCCTGCCAAGACAGCGATGATAACTATGGCTACACCTTC. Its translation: CACQDSDDNYGYTF.

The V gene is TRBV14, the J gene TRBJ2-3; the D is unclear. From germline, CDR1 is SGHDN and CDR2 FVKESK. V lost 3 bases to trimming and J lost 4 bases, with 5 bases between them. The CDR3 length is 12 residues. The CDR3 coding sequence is TGTGCCAGCAGCCACCCCGCAGATACGCAGTATTTT. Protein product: CASSHPADTQYF.

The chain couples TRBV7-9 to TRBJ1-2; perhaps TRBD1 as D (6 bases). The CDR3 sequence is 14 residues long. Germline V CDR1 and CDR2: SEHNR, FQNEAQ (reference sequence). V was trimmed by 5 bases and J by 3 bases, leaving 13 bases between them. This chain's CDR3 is CASSHQGPDYGYTF. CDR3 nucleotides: TGTGCCAGCAGCCATCAGGGGCCCGACTATGGCTACACCTTC.

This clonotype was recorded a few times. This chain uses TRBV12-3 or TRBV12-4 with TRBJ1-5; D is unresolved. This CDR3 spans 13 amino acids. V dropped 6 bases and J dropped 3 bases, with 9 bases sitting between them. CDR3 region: CASSWGDNQPQHF. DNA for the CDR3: TGTGCCAGCAGCTGGGGTGACAATCAGCCCCAGCATTTT.

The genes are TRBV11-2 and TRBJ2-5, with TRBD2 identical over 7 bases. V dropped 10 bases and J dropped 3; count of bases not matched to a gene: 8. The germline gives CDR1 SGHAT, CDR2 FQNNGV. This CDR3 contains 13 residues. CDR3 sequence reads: CATKARGEETQYF. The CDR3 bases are TGTGCCACCAAAGCTCGGGGGGAAGAGACCCAGTACTTC.

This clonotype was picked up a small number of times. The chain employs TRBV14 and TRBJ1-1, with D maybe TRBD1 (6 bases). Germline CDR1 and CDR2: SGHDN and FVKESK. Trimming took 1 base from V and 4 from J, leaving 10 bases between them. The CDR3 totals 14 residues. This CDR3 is CASSQGVRGTEAFF. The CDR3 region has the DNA TGTGCCAGCAGCCAAGGCGTCAGGGGCACTGAAGCTTTCTTT.

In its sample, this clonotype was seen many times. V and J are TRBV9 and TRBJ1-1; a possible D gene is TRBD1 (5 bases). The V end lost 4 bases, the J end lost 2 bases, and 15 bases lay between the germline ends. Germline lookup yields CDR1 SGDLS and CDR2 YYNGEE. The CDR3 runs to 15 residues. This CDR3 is CASSPRGGLNTEAFF. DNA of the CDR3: TGTGCCAGCAGCCCGAGGGGAGGGCTAAACACTGAAGCTTTCTTT.

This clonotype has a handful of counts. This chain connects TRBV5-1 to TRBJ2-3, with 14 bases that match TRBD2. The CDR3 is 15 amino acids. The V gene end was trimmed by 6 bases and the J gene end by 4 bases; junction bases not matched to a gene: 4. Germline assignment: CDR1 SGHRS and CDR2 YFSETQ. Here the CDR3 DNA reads TGCGCCAGCACCGGACTAGCGGGAGGCGCAGATACGCAGTATTTT. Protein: CASTGLAGGADTQYF. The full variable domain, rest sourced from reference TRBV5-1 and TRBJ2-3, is KAGVTQTPRYLIKTRGQQVTLSCSPISGHRSVSWYQQTPGQGLQFLFEYFSETQRNKGNFPGRFSGRQFSNSRSEMNVSTLELGDSALYLCASTGLAGGADTQYFGPGTRLTVL.

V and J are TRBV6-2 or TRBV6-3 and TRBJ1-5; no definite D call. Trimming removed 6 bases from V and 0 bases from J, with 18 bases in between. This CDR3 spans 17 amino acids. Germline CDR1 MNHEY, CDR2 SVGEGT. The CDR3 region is CASRVTSDVYSNQPQHF. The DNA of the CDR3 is TGTGCCAGCAGAGTTACGTCAGACGTTTATAGCAATCAGCCCCAGCATTTT.

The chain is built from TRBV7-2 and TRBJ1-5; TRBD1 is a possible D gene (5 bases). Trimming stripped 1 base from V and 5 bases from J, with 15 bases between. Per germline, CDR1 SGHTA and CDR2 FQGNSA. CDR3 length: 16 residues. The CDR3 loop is CASSLVGGEGDQPQHF. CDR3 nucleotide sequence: TGTGCCAGCAGCTTAGTGGGGGGAGAAGGCGATCAGCCCCAGCATTTT.

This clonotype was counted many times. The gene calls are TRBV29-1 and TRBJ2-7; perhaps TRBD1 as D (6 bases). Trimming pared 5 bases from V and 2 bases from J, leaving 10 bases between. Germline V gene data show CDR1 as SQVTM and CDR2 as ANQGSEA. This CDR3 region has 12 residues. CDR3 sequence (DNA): TGCAGCGTTACAACAGGGACCTACGAGCAGTACTTC. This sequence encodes CSVTTGTYEQYF.

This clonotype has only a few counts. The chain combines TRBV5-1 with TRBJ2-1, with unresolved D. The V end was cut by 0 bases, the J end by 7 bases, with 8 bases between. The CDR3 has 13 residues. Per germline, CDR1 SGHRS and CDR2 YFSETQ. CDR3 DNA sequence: TGCGCCAGCAGCTTGGCCGGTAGGAATGAGCAGTTCTTC. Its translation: CASSLAGRNEQFF. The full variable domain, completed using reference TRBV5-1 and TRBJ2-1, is KAGVTQTPRYLIKTRGQQVTLSCSPISGHRSVSWYQQTPGQGLQFLFEYFSETQRNKGNFPGRFSGRQFSNSRSEMNVSTLELGDSALYLCASSLAGRNEQFFGPGTRLTVL.

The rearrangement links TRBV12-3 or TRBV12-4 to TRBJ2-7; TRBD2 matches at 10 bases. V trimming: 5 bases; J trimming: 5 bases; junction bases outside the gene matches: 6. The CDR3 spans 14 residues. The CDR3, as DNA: TGTGCCAGCAGTCCGGGACTAGCGAACAACGAGCAGTACTTC. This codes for CASSPGLANNEQYF.

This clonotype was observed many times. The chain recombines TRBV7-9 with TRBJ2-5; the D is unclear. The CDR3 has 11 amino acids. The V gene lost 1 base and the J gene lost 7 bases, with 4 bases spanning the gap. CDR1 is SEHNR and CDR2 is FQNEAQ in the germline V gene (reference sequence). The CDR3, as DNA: TGTGCCAGCAGCTTAGGTGTGACCCAGTACTTC. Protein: CASSLGVTQYF.

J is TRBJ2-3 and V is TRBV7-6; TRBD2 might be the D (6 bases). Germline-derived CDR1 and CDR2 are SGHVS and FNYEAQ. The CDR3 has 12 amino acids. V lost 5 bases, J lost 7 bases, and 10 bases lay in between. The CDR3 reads CASSEGGYTQYF. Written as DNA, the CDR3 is TGTGCCAGCAGCGAAGGAGGGTATACGCAGTATTTT.

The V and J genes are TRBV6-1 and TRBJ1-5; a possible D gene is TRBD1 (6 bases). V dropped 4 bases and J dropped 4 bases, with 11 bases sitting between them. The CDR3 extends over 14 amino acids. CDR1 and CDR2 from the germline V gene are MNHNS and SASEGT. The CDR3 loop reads CASSAGEENQPQHF. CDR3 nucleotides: TGTGCCAGCAGTGCAGGGGAGGAGAATCAGCCCCAGCATTTT.

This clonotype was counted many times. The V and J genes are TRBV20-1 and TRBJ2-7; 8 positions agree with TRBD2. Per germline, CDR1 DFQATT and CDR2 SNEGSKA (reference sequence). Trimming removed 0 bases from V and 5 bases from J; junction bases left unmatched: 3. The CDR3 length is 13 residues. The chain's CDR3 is CSAREAGANEQYF. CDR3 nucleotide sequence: TGCAGTGCTAGAGAAGCGGGGGCGAACGAGCAGTACTTC.